A single sample gave rise to the 26 T cell receptor beta chains below, sequenced in a study of shared clonotypes between healthy human individuals. The method was immunoSEQ multiplex PCR; TCRdb's version includes in-frame clones alone and lacks a portion of them. Of roughly 2.2 million clones in the sample, approximately 90% were seen once. The sequencing sample was made of naive CD4+ T cells from PBMCs. Subset given: CD45RA+ positively selected. Receptors were obtained from a man between 18 and 29 years old in good health. Some clones in this sample may be carry-over from other donors' samples.

Worth noting for this clone: The same CDR3 can be traced to other DNA sequences in this sample. J is TRBJ2-5 and V is TRBV5-4; D ambiguous. This CDR3 has 14 amino acids. The germline V gene has CDR1 SGHNT and CDR2 YYREEE (reference sequence). The ends were cut back, 0 bases at V and 1 base at J, with 7 bases in the middle. CDR3 in amino acids: CASSLVGTQETQYF. CDR3 DNA: TGTGCCAGCAGCTTGGTCGGAACCCAAGAGACCCAGTACTTC.

The rearrangement links TRBV18 to TRBJ2-1; 14 nucleotides align to TRBD2. This CDR3 is 16 amino acids long. V shed 0 bases, J shed 9 bases, and the junction held 4 bases outside the gene matches. Germline-derived CDR1 and CDR2 are KGHSH and LQKENI. The CDR3 spells CASSPPRLAGGGEQFF. CDR3 nucleotide sequence: TGTGCCAGCTCACCACCTCGACTAGCGGGAGGGGGTGAGCAGTTCTTC.

CDR3 bases: TGTGCCTGGAGCGAGGGGACTGGGGCCAACGTCCTGACTTTC. This encodes CAWSEGTGANVLTF. The rearrangement links TRBV30 to TRBJ2-6; D may match TRBD1 or TRBD2 (5 bases each). Trimming removed 3 bases at V and 2 bases at J, with 8 bases between. The CDR3 covers 14 residues. Germline V lookup: CDR1 GTSNPN, CDR2 SVGIG (reference sequence).

J is TRBJ2-1 and V is TRBV11-3, with 12 bases lining up with TRBD2. The germline CDR1 and CDR2 sequences are SGHNT and YENEEA. The V gene end was trimmed by 5 bases and the J gene end by 4 bases; junction bases not matched to a gene: 3. CDR3 length: 15 residues. In DNA form, the CDR3 reads TGTGCCAGCAGCCTAGCGGGAGGGATGTACAATGAGCAGTTCTTC. It encodes CASSLAGGMYNEQFF. The complete variable domain, with remaining parts taken from reference TRBV11-3 and TRBJ2-1, reads EAGVVQSPRYKIIEKKQPVAFWCNPISGHNTLYWYLQNLGQGPELLIRYENEEAVDDSQLPKDRFSAERLKGVDSTLKIQPAELGDSAVYLCASSLAGGMYNEQFFGPGTRLTVL.

A note on this clone: Other DNA variants within this sample encode the same CDR3. DNA of the CDR3: TGTGCCAGCAGTGGGGGGCTAGCGGGCTCCTACAATGAGCAGTTCTTC. This codes for CASSGGLAGSYNEQFF. The V and J genes are TRBV28 and TRBJ2-1; TRBD2 aligns across 8 bases. Germline trimming cut 5 bases from V and 0 bases from J; bases unmatched to any gene: 6. This CDR3 spans 16 amino acids. CDR1 MDHEN and CDR2 SYDVKM come from the germline V gene.

The rearrangement links TRBV7-8 to TRBJ1-1; 9 positions agree with TRBD1. CDR3 length equals 14 residues. V shed 5 bases and J 11 bases; nucleotides not matched to a gene: 12. Germline CDR1 is SGHVS and CDR2 is FQNEAQ. CDR3 in amino acids: CASSNKTGGLTAFF. The CDR3 DNA reads TGTGCCAGCAGCAACAAGACAGGGGGTCTTACCGCTTTCTTT.

V gene TRBV27 combines with J gene TRBJ2-6; TRBD1 matches 8 bases. The CDR3 extends over 16 amino acids. The V segment lost 8 bases and the J segment 4 bases; nucleotides outside the gene matches: 10. From germline, CDR1 is MNHEY and CDR2 SMNVEV (reference sequence). In DNA form, the CDR3 reads TGTGCCAGCTGCCGCATGACAGGGGTAGGGGCCAACGTCCTGACTTTC. Translating it yields CASCRMTGVGANVLTF.

The chain has TRBV2 and TRBJ2-1, with TRBD2 matching over 9 bases. Unmatched junction bases numbered 10, after V lost 5 bases and J lost 8 bases. Germline V gene sequence: CDR1 SNHLY, CDR2 FYNNEI. This CDR3 is 15 amino acids long. The CDR3 region has the DNA TGTGCCAGCAGTCGTAGCGGGAGTCTAACTGATGAGCAGTTCTTC. Its translation is CASSRSGSLTDEQFF.

V and J are TRBV9 and TRBJ2-7; D unclear. This CDR3 spans 15 amino acids. V lost 3 bases, J lost 2 bases, and 15 bases lay in between. The germline gives CDR1 SGDLS, CDR2 YYNGEE. CDR3: CASSASIQTPYEQYF. For the CDR3, the DNA is TGTGCCAGCAGCGCGTCTATCCAAACCCCCTACGAGCAGTACTTC.

This clone was picked up one time. The chain links TRBV7-2 to TRBJ2-1; no clear D. V lost 2 bases, J lost 9 bases, and 5 bases lay in between. This CDR3 has 11 amino acids. Germline V lookup: CDR1 SGHTA, CDR2 FQGNSA. CDR3 region: CASSLNREQFF. CDR3 coding DNA: TGTGCCAGCAGCTTAAACCGTGAGCAGTTCTTC.

The chain joins TRBV29-1 to TRBJ2-7; 7 bases fit TRBD1. The V and J ends lost 4 bases and 2 bases, in that order; junction bases with no gene match: 2. This CDR3 spans 12 amino acids. Germline-derived CDR1 and CDR2 are SQVTM and ANQGSEA. Written as DNA, the CDR3 is TGCAGCGTTGGGGACAGCGCCTACGAGCAGTACTTC. Amino acid sequence: CSVGDSAYEQYF.

CDR3 coding DNA: TGTGCCAGCAGCTTCAAGGGGAGCTCCTACAATGAGCAGTTCTTC. Translating it yields CASSFKGSSYNEQFF. The chain is built from TRBV11-1 and TRBJ2-1; perhaps D is TRBD1 or TRBD2 (5 bases each). V was shortened by 3 bases and J by 0 bases, with 9 bases between the two germline ends. This CDR3 contains 15 residues. CDR1 is SGHAT, CDR2 FQDESV, per germline (reference sequence).

In its sample, this clone was seen a few times. The sample holds other DNA sequences that translate to the same CDR3. The chain uses TRBV28 and TRBJ1-5; 7 bases align to TRBD1. V lost 6 bases, J lost 1 base, and 3 bases stayed unmatched. Germline assignment: CDR1 MDHEN and CDR2 SYDVKM. The CDR3 spans 14 residues. In nucleotides, the CDR3 is TGTGCCAGCAGACGACAGGGAAGCAATCAGCCCCAGCATTTT. It specifies CASRRQGSNQPQHF.

The chain is built from TRBV6-1 and TRBJ2-1, with a possible D match to TRBD2 (6 bases). Deletions cut 0 bases from V and 2 bases from J, with 11 bases between. The CDR3 consists of 16 residues. Germline loops: CDR1 MNHNS, CDR2 SASEGT. CDR3 region: CASSEAGLGPYNEQFF. DNA of the CDR3: TGTGCCAGCAGTGAAGCGGGACTCGGCCCCTACAATGAGCAGTTCTTC.

The rearrangement joins TRBV27 to TRBJ1-1; D perhaps matches TRBD1 (5 bases). The CDR3 is made up of 15 amino acids. Germline V gives CDR1 MNHEY, CDR2 SMNVEV (reference sequence). V lost 3 bases and J 3 bases, leaving 14 bases between the germline ends. DNA of the CDR3: TGTGCCAGCAGTTTCGGGAGGGGAGCCGACACTGAAGCTTTCTTT. Residues: CASSFGRGADTEAFF.

The chain recombines TRBV5-1 with TRBJ1-2; possible D gene TRBD1, 6 bases. Trimming left V 0 bases short and J 3 bases short, with 18 bases between. Germline CDR1 SGHRS, CDR2 YFSETQ. CDR3 length equals 17 residues. The CDR3 nucleotides are TGCGCCAGCAGCTTGGAGTCTAGGGGGACCGATGACTATGGCTACACCTTC. Translated: CASSLESRGTDDYGYTF. Based on the CDR3 plus reference TRBV5-1 and TRBJ1-2, the full variable domain is KAGVTQTPRYLIKTRGQQVTLSCSPISGHRSVSWYQQTPGQGLQFLFEYFSETQRNKGNFPGRFSGRQFSNSRSEMNVSTLELGDSALYLCASSLESRGTDDYGYTFGSGTRLTVV.

On this clone: Because the CDR3 is missing its conserved closing phenylalanine or tryptophan, this is likely a read error. Because the CDR3's place on the DNA is in doubt, the DNA is left out and the CDR3 is given as listed by TCRdb. This sequence joins TRBV27 and TRBJ1-2; the D call in the table, TRBD1, was not verified against the DNA. Germline CDR1 MNHEY, CDR2 SMNVEV (reference sequence). From its first to its last residue, the CDR3 has 10 amino acids. CDR3: CATPPYPNRG.

The chain carries TRBV7-9 and TRBJ2-5; the D gene is possibly TRBD1 (5 bases). V was trimmed by 2 bases and J by 9 bases, leaving 13 bases between them. Germline CDR1 reads SEHNR; CDR2 reads FQNEAQ (reference sequence). The CDR3 sequence is 13 residues long. The DNA for the CDR3 is TGTGCCAGCAGCTTAAATGGGGTAGGGGCCCAGTACTTC. This codes for CASSLNGVGAQYF.

The J gene is TRBJ2-7, the V gene TRBV21-1; TRBD1, the D gene given by the table, was not confirmed from the DNA. TRBV21-1 is termed a pseudogene. This CDR3 is 17 amino acids long. CDR3 bases: TGTGCCAGCAGCAGGGGACAGGGGGCTGCGTCCTCCTACGAGCAGTACTTC. This codes for CASSRGQGAASSYEQYF.

This clone turned up a few times. The chain recombines TRBV28 with TRBJ1-1; D not certain. Germline CDR1 and CDR2: MDHEN and SYDVKM. Trimming pared 8 bases from V and 4 bases from J, leaving 11 bases between. The CDR3 is 12 residues long. CDR3: CASRERITEAFF. The CDR3 region has the DNA TGTGCCAGCCGCGAGAGGATCACTGAAGCTTTCTTT.

This chain uses TRBV7-3 with TRBJ2-1; D not resolved. V lost 4 bases and J lost 5, with 9 bases in between. The CDR3 is made up of 13 amino acids. Germline lookup yields CDR1 SGHTA and CDR2 FQGTGA. The CDR3 DNA sequence: TGTGCCAGCAGCTCGGACGGCAACAATGAGCAGTTCTTC. Translated, it gives CASSSDGNNEQFF.

This chain uses TRBV7-2 with TRBJ1-1, with 7 bases aligning to TRBD1. Germline V lookup: CDR1 SGHTA, CDR2 FQGNSA. The length of the CDR3 is 13 residues. V lost 5 bases and J lost 4; bases outside the gene matches: 4. This chain's CDR3 is CASSVTGVTEAFF. For the CDR3, the DNA is TGTGCCAGCAGCGTCACAGGGGTCACTGAAGCTTTCTTT.

The chain combines TRBV27 with TRBJ1-4; D not certain. This CDR3 contains 13 residues. CDR1 is MNHEY, CDR2 SMNVEV, per germline (reference sequence). V lost 10 bases and J lost 4, with 13 bases in between. For the CDR3, the DNA is TGTGCCACCACTAGAGGGCTTAATGAAAAACTGTTTTTT. Its protein is CATTRGLNEKLFF.

CDR3 bases: TGTGCCAGCAGCTTAGTTCGCGCCAGAATTAATGGTGGCTACACCTTC. Translated: CASSLVRARINGGYTF. The chain uses TRBV11-2 and TRBJ1-2; no definite D call. This CDR3 comprises 16 residues. Germline V gene data show CDR1 as SGHAT and CDR2 as FQNNGV. Deletions cut 1 base from V and 7 bases from J, with 19 bases between.

This clone was observed once. The chain carries TRBV11-3 and TRBJ2-4; D tentatively reads TRBD1 or TRBD2 (6 bases each). Trimming stripped 8 bases from V and 6 bases from J, with 14 bases between. The CDR3 runs 13 residues. CDR1 is SGHNT and CDR2 is YENEEA in the germline V gene. Here the CDR3 DNA reads TGTGCCAGCCATCGAGGAGGGGGAAACATTCAGTACTTC. As protein: CASHRGGGNIQYF.

Points on this clone: Other DNA sequences of this sample code for an identical CDR3. CDR3 loop: CAWSGLSSYNEQFF. CDR3 nucleotide sequence: TGTGCCTGGTCCGGGCTCAGCTCCTACAATGAGCAGTTCTTC. V gene TRBV30 combines with J gene TRBJ2-1; D unclear. Germline V gene sequence: CDR1 GTSNPN, CDR2 SVGIG (reference sequence). The V end was cut by 5 bases, the J end by 0 bases, with 11 bases between. The CDR3 covers 14 residues. Together with reference TRBV30 and TRBJ2-1, the CDR3 gives the full variable domain: SQTIHQWPATLVQPVGSPLSLECTVEGTSNPNLYWYRQAAGRGLQLLFYSVGIGQISSEVPQNLSASRPQDRQFILSSKKLLLSDSGFYLCAWSGLSSYNEQFFGPGTRLTVL.